These T cell receptor beta chains were read from a single sample in a study of technical replicates of blood from a handful of donors. Libraries were prepared by immunoSEQ multiplex PCR; TCRdb keeps only in-frame clonotypes and omits some of them. The sample gives about 76,000 clones, roughly 94% of which show up once; under 0.5% is in the top ten. Sequencing was performed on T cells isolated from PBMCs. These receptors were collected from a human donor in good health. Each CDR3 is given with its conserved first and last residue. A D gene is named only where the DNA matches it firmly. For some rows the clone size is stated as once, few or many, or as a class when expanded; others skip it.

d_gene	j_gene	abundance	v_gene	CDR3nt	CDR3aa
TRBD1	TRBJ2-7	-	TRBV9	TGTGCCAGCAGCGTAGATCGGGGACAGGGCTCCTACGAGCAGTACTTC	CASSVDRGQGSYEQYF
TRBD1	TRBJ1-3	-	TRBV4-1	TGCGCCAGCAGCCAGACAGGGTCCTCTGGAAACACCATATATTTT	CASSQTGSSGNTIYF
-	TRBJ1-1	-	TRBV5-1	TGCGCCAGCAGCTTAACTAATGGGGGGAGAGATGAAGCTTTCTTT	CASSLTNGGRDEAFF
TRBD1	TRBJ1-2	-	TRBV7-2	TGTGCCAGCAGCTTAGTGACAGGGGATGGCTACACCTTC	CASSLVTGDGYTF
-	TRBJ1-1	-	TRBV27	TGTGCCAGCAGTTGGACAGCCGGCACTGAAGCTTTCTTT	CASSWTAGTEAFF
TRBD2	TRBJ2-7	-	TRBV5-1	TGCGCCAGCCGGGGGGGCGGGGGCTCACGCGAGCAGTACTTC	CASRGGGGSREQYF
TRBD2	TRBJ2-1	once	TRBV12-5	TGTGCTAGTGGTTTTGGCGGGAGGATGTACAATGAGCAGTTCTTC	CASGFGGRMYNEQFF
TRBD2	TRBJ2-5	-	TRBV5-1	TGCGCCAGCAGCTTCAGGACTAGCTACGAGACCCAGTACTTC	CASSFRTSYETQYF
-	TRBJ1-2	-	TRBV11-3	TGTGCCAGCAGCTTAGACCGGGACACATATGGCTACACCTTC	CASSLDRDTYGYTF
-	TRBJ2-1	-	TRBV28	TGTGCCAGCAGTTTAGCGGGCAACTACAATGAGCAGTTCTTC	CASSLAGNYNEQFF
-	TRBJ2-7	-	TRBV15	TGTGCCACCAGCAAGTCAGGGAACGAGCAGTACTTC	CATSKSGNEQYF
-	TRBJ2-7	-	TRBV5-1	TGCGCCAGCAGCGCTACGGAGGCCTACGAGCAGTACTTC	CASSATEAYEQYF
-	TRBJ2-1	-	TRBV18	TGTGCCAGCTCACCGAGTTCTGAGCAGTTCTTC	CASSPSSEQFF
-	TRBJ2-5	-	TRBV4-1	TGCGCCAGCAGCCAAGATTGGGCGCAGACCCAGTACTTC	CASSQDWAQTQYF
TRBD2	TRBJ2-7	-	TRBV11-3	TGTGCCAGCAGAGACAGGGGCTTACGAGGACTAGCGGGCAACGAGCAGTACTTC	CASRDRGLRGLAGNEQYF
TRBD1	TRBJ2-7	once	TRBV6-1	TGTGCCACCCGACGGGACAGTTCCTACGAGCAGTACTTC	CATRRDSSYEQYF
-	TRBJ2-7	-	TRBV6-1	TGTGCCAGCAGTGAAGCGCTCGGGTACGAGCAGTACTTC	CASSEALGYEQYF
-	TRBJ2-7	-	TRBV4-1	TGCGCCAGCAGCCAAGTAGGGAGCAACGAGCAGTACTTC	CASSQVGSNEQYF
TRBD1	TRBJ1-2	-	TRBV9	TGTGCCAGCAGGCCGGGACAGGGACAGTATGGCTACACCTTC	CASRPGQGQYGYTF
-	TRBJ2-7	-	TRBV14	TGTGCCAGCAGCTGGGGGCACGGGTACGAGCAGTACTTC	CASSWGHGYEQYF
TRBD1	TRBJ2-7	-	TRBV29-1	TGCAGCGTTGCCGACAGGGGCTACGAGCAGTACTTC	CSVADRGYEQYF
-	TRBJ2-1	-	TRBV7-9	TGTGCCAGCAGCTTTAACTATAATGAGCAGTTCTTC	CASSFNYNEQFF
TRBD2	TRBJ2-3	-	TRBV2	TGTGCCAGCGAGGGACTAGCGGGAGGAGCAGATACGCAGTATTTT	CASEGLAGGADTQYF
-	TRBJ1-1	-	TRBV28	TGTGCCAGCAGTTTACCAGGGCTCTTGAACACTGAAGCTTTCTTT	CASSLPGLLNTEAFF
-	TRBJ1-1	once	TRBV18	TGTGCCAGCTCACCAGACACAGGGTCGAACACTGAAGCTTTCTTT	CASSPDTGSNTEAFF
-	TRBJ1-4	-	TRBV28	TGTGCCAGCGAGGATGGGGCAGTTAAGGAAAAACTGTTTTTT	CASEDGAVKEKLFF
TRBD2	TRBJ2-3	-	TRBV5-1	TGCGCCAGCAGCTCGGGATTTAGACTAGCGGGAGGGCTAGATACGCAGTATTTT	CASSSGFRLAGGLDTQYF
TRBD1	TRBJ1-4	-	TRBV11-3	TGTGCCAGCAGCCCCTGGACAGGGGAAAATGAAAAACTGTTTTTT	CASSPWTGENEKLFF
TRBD1	TRBJ1-4	-	TRBV9	TGTGCCAGCAGCGTAGCGAGACAGGGTGAAAAACTGTTTTTT	CASSVARQGEKLFF
-	TRBJ2-1	-	TRBV25-1	TGTGCCAGCCGCCAAACAGGGAAGGATGAGCAGTTCTTC	CASRQTGKDEQFF
TRBD1	TRBJ2-5	-	TRBV28	TGTGCCAGCACCAGCTTCGGGACAGAGGTAATAGAGACCCAGTACTTC	CASTSFGTEVIETQYF
-	TRBJ1-1	-	TRBV6-5	TGTGCCAGCAGTTACTCGCTGGGCAGGGCTGAAGCTTTCTTT	CASSYSLGRAEAFF
TRBD1	TRBJ2-7	-	TRBV6-1	TGTGCCAGCAGGGATGGACAGGGAACGGGAGAGCAGTACTTC	CASRDGQGTGEQYF
-	TRBJ1-4	-	TRBV28	TGTGCCAGCAGTTTAAGGGGGTGGGCTAATGAAAAACTGTTTTTT	CASSLRGWANEKLFF
TRBD1	TRBJ1-2	-	TRBV7-2	TGTGCCAGCAGCCCGGACAGGGGGCTGAGCTACACCTTC	CASSPDRGLSYTF
-	TRBJ2-7	-	TRBV6-5	TGTGCCAGCAGTTACTCTCAGGGAATCTCCTACGAGCAGTACTTC	CASSYSQGISYEQYF
-	TRBJ1-4	-	TRBV10-3	TGTGCCATAAAAGACAGCGGGAATGAAAAACTGTTTTTT	CAIKDSGNEKLFF
TRBD1	TRBJ2-7	-	TRBV5-4	TGTGCCAGCAGCTTGGAGCCAGGGGGCATCTACGAGCAGTACTTC	CASSLEPGGIYEQYF
-	TRBJ2-3	-	TRBV7-2	TGTGCCAGCAGCTTAGTCGGGTCCACAGATACGCAGTATTTT	CASSLVGSTDTQYF
-	TRBJ1-2	-	TRBV25-1	TGTGCCAGCATCCCACGGGGTCTTTACGCTGGCTACACCTTC	CASIPRGLYAGYTF
TRBD2	TRBJ2-5	-	TRBV4-3	TGCGCCAGCAGCCAAGGACTAGCGGGAGTTATGGAGACCCAGTACTTC	CASSQGLAGVMETQYF